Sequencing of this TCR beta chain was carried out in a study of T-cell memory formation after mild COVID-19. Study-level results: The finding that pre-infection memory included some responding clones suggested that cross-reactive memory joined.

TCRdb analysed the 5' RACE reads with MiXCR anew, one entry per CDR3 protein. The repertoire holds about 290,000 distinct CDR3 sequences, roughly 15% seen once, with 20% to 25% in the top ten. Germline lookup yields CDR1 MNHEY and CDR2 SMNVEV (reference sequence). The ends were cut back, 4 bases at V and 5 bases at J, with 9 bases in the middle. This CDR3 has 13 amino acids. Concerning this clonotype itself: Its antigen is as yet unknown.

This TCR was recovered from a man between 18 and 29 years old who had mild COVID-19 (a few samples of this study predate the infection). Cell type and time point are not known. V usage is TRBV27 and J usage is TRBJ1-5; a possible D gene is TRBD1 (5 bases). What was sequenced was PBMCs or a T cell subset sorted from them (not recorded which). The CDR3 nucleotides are TGTGCCAGCAGTTACAGGTCTTATCAGCCCCAGCATTTT. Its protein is CASSYRSYQPQHF.